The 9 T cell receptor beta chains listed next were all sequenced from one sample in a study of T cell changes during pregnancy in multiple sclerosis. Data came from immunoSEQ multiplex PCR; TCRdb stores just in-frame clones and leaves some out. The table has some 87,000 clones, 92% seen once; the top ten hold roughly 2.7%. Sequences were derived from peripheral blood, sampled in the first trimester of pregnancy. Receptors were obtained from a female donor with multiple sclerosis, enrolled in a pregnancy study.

CDR3 sequence: CASSLFSGYPEAFF. The CDR3 DNA follows: TGTGCCAGCAGTTTATTTTCAGGGTACCCTGAAGCTTTCTTT. The rearrangement links TRBV28 to TRBJ1-1; D is perhaps TRBD1 (5 bases). Germline lookup yields CDR1 MDHEN and CDR2 SYDVKM. This CDR3 is built from 14 residues. Trimming left V 1 base short and J 6 bases short, with 12 bases between.

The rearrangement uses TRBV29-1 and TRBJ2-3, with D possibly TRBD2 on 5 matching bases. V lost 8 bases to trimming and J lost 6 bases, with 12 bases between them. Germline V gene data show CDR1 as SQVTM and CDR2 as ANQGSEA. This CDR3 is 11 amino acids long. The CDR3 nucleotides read TGCAGCATGAGGGTTACCGATACGCAGTATTTT. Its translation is CSMRVTDTQYF.

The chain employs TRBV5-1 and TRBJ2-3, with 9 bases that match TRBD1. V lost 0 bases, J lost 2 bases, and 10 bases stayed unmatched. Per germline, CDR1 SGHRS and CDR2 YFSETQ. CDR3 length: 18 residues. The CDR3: CASSLARDRVASTDTQYF. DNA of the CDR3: TGCGCCAGCAGCTTGGCCAGGGACAGGGTGGCGTCCACAGATACGCAGTATTTT.

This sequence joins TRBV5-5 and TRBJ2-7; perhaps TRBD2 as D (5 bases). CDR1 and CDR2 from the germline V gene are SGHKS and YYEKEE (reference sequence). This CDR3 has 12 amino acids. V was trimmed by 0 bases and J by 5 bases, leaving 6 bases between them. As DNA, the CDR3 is TGTGCCAGCAGCTTGGGGGGAGACGAGCAGTACTTC. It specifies CASSLGGDEQYF. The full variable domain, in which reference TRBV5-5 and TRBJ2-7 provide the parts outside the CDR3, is DAGVTQSPTHLIKTRGQQVTLRCSPISGHKSVSWYQQVLGQGPQFIFQYYEKEERGRGNFPDRFSARQFPNYSSELNVNALLLGDSALYLCASSLGGDEQYFGPGTRLTVT.

The CDR3 loop is CASSIDSNEGAGETQYF. Here the CDR3 DNA reads TGTGCCAGTAGTATAGATTCTAACGAGGGCGCGGGAGAGACCCAGTACTTC. The V and J genes are TRBV19 and TRBJ2-5, with D possibly being TRBD2 (5 bases). The V end was cut by 0 bases, the J end by 4 bases, with 18 bases between. CDR1 and CDR2 from the germline V gene are LNHDA and SQIVND (reference sequence). The CDR3 length is 17 residues. Variable domain in full (rest from reference TRBV19 and TRBJ2-5): DGGITQSPKYLFRKEGQNVTLSCEQNLNHDAMYWYRQDPGQGLRLIYYSQIVNDFQKGDIAEGYSVSREKKESFPLTVTSAQKNPTAFYLCASSIDSNEGAGETQYFGPGTRLLVL.

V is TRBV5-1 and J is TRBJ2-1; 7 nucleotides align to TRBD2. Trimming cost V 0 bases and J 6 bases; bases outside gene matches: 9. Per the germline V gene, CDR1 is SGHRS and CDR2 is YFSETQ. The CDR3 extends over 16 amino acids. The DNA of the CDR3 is TGCGCCAGCAGCTTGGTTCTAGCGGCCCTAATCAATGAGCAGTTCTTC. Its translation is CASSLVLAALINEQFF.

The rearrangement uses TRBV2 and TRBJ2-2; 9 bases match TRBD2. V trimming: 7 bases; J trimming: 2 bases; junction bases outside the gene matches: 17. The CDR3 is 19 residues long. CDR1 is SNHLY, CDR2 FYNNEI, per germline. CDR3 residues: CASTPTQGGRAGNTGELFF. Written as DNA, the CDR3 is TGTGCCAGCACCCCAACGCAGGGCGGGAGGGCCGGTAACACCGGGGAGCTGTTTTTT. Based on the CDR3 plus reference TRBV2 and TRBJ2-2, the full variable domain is EPEVTQTPSHQVTQMGQEVILRCVPISNHLYFYWYRQILGQKVEFLVSFYNNEISEKSEIFDDQFSVERPDGSNFTLKIRSTKLEDSAMYFCASTPTQGGRAGNTGELFFGEGSRLTVL.

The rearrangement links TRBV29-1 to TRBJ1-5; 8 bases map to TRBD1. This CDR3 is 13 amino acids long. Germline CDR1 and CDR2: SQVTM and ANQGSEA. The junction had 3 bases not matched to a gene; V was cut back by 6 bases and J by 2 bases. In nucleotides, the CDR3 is TGCAGCGTCCAGGGGGCTGGCAATCAGCCCCAGCATTTT. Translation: CSVQGAGNQPQHF.

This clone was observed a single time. CDR3 coding DNA: TGTGCCAGCAGCCATCGGACAGGGGAAACCGGGGAGCTGTTTTTT. Encoded protein: CASSHRTGETGELFF. This chain connects TRBV7-9 to TRBJ2-2, with 9 bases fitting TRBD1. CDR1 SEHNR and CDR2 FQNEAQ come from the germline V gene (reference sequence). With 5 bases clipped from V and 5 bases from J, the junction kept 6 bases outside the gene matches. The CDR3 covers 15 residues.